The 31 T cell receptor beta chains below come from one sample, sequenced in a study of OX40 agonist ivuxolimab in advanced cancers. The method was immunoSEQ multiplex PCR; TCRdb's version includes in-frame clones alone and lacks a portion of them. Seen here are about 80,000 clones, about nine tenths observed once, and the top ten hold roughly 0.3%. Sequencing used CD4+ or CD8+ T cells sorted from blood, obtained in a trial of the OX40 agonist ivuxolimab. The source is an adult with an advanced solid tumor such as melanoma, head and neck, liver or kidney cancer.

This clone has just a few counts. The chain has TRBV5-4 and TRBJ1-2; 7 positions agree with TRBD1. Germline V gene sequence: CDR1 SGHNT, CDR2 YYREEE (reference sequence). The CDR3 has 15 residues. Unmatched junction bases numbered 10, after V lost 4 bases and J lost 4 bases. This chain's CDR3 is CASSGGQAMGYGYTF. CDR3 DNA: TGTGCCAGCAGCGGCGGACAGGCTATGGGCTATGGCTACACCTTC.

This clone was found a few times. For the CDR3, the DNA is TGTGCCACCCCTCCGGTACAGCCCTACGAGCAGTACGTC. Residues: CATPPVQPYEQYV. The chain recombines TRBV21-1 with TRBJ2-7; TRBD1, the D gene given by the table, was not confirmed from the DNA. TRBV21-1 is assigned pseudogene status. The CDR3 loop spans 13 amino acids.

The chain has TRBV11-1 and TRBJ2-1; 10 positions agree with TRBD1. CDR3 length: 15 residues. Germline V lookup: CDR1 SGHAT, CDR2 FQDESV (reference sequence). J was trimmed by 8 bases and V by 5 bases; bases with no gene match: 9. CDR3 sequence: CASSPRRTGGHEQFF. CDR3 sequence (DNA): TGTGCCAGCAGCCCCCGTCGGACAGGGGGTCATGAGCAGTTCTTC.

The chain uses TRBV4-1 and TRBJ1-6; D gene uncertain. In germline, CDR1 is MGHRA, CDR2 YSYEKL. There are 14 residues in the CDR3. Deletions cut 9 bases from V and 4 bases from J, with 13 bases between. The CDR3 DNA sequence: TGCGCCAGTTCTGGAGGAGTTTATAATTCACCCCTCCACTTT. Protein sequence: CASSGGVYNSPLHF.

The chain recombines TRBV5-1 with TRBJ2-3, with D possibly being TRBD2 (5 bases). With 1 base removed from V and 2 bases from J, the gap between germline ends came to 14 bases. Germline V CDR1 and CDR2: SGHRS, YFSETQ. This CDR3 region has 16 residues. CDR3 in DNA: TGCGCCAGCAGCTTGACGGCGGGCCCCCTCACAGATACGCAGTATTTT. Translating gives CASSLTAGPLTDTQYF.

This chain links TRBV27 with TRBJ2-5, with a tentative D call TRBD1 (5 bases). Trimming stripped 6 bases from V and 3 bases from J, with 11 bases between. Germline V gene lookup returns CDR1 MNHEY and CDR2 SMNVEV (reference sequence). This CDR3 is built from 13 residues. The CDR3 loop reads CASRSTGKETQYF. The CDR3 DNA is TGTGCCAGCAGGTCAACAGGAAAAGAGACCCAGTACTTC.

CDR3 region: CAWSGEAGANVLTF. The CDR3 nucleotides are TGTGCCTGGAGTGGGGAGGCTGGGGCCAACGTCCTGACTTTC. The chain employs TRBV30 and TRBJ2-6; TRBD2 might be the D (6 bases). The V and J ends lost 1 base and 2 bases respectively, with 6 bases between them. The CDR3 runs 14 residues. The germline V gene has CDR1 GTSNPN and CDR2 SVGIG (reference sequence).

This clone was detected only a few times. The V call is TRBV7-3, the J call TRBJ2-2; D perhaps matches TRBD1 (5 bases). The V gene's germline CDR1 is SGHTA and CDR2 FQGTGA. The CDR3 is 14 residues long. V was trimmed by 5 bases and J by 8 bases, leaving 15 bases between them. CDR3 protein: CASSPDTRTGELFF. CDR3 in DNA: TGTGCCAGCAGCCCGGACACTCGAACGGGGGAGCTGTTTTTT.

The rearrangement uses TRBV11-1 and TRBJ2-7; TRBD1 matches at 7 bases. J lost 4 bases, V lost 5 bases, and 2 bases had no gene match. Germline loops: CDR1 SGHAT, CDR2 FQDESV (reference sequence). There are 12 residues in the CDR3. CDR3 nucleotides: TGTGCCAGCAGCCGCAGGGGGTACGAGCAGTACTTC. Protein: CASSRRGYEQYF.

The count of this clone is one. V gene TRBV5-4 combines with J gene TRBJ1-3, with 9 bases that match TRBD1. Per germline, CDR1 SGHNT and CDR2 YYREEE (reference sequence). The CDR3 sequence is 15 residues long. Losses at the gene ends were 4 bases for V and 8 bases for J; bases not matched to a gene: 10. The CDR3 DNA follows: TGTGCCAGCAGCACGAACAGGGGGCTCGGAGACACCATATATTTT. Its protein is CASSTNRGLGDTIYF.

This clone has just a few counts. This rearrangement joins TRBV29-1 to TRBJ1-1; 7 positions match TRBD1. Germline V gives CDR1 SQVTM, CDR2 ANQGSEA. The ends lost 6 bases at V and 0 bases at J; junction bases unmatched: 13. The CDR3 is made up of 16 amino acids. The CDR3 DNA follows: TGCAGCGTGGGAGCCGGGTTGGGACAGATGAACACTGAAGCTTTCTTT. Translated: CSVGAGLGQMNTEAFF. Supplemented by reference TRBV29-1 and TRBJ1-1, the full variable domain reads SAVISQKPSRDICQRGTSLTIQCQVDSQVTMMFWYRQQPGQSLTLIATANQGSEATYESGFVIDKFPISRPNLTFSTLTVSNMSPEDSSIYLCSVGAGLGQMNTEAFFGQGTRLTVV.

The J gene is TRBJ2-7, the V gene TRBV6-5; the D call may be TRBD1 or TRBD2 (5 bases each). Germline lookup yields CDR1 MNHEY and CDR2 SVGAGI. This CDR3 region has 15 residues. The V end lost 5 bases, the J end lost 2 bases, and 16 bases lay between the germline ends. The CDR3, as DNA: TGTGCCAGCAGTCGAAGGGACGCCGGAACCTACGAGCAGTACTTC. Translating gives CASSRRDAGTYEQYF.

The sample holds one count of this clone. The chain carries TRBV7-2 and TRBJ1-5; perhaps TRBD1 as D (6 bases). Germline-derived CDR1 and CDR2 are SGHTA and FQGNSA. Trimming took 5 bases from V and 4 from J, leaving 12 bases between them. This CDR3 spans 14 amino acids. CDR3 protein: CASSPDRTNQPQHF. For the CDR3, the DNA is TGTGCCAGCAGCCCCGACAGGACAAATCAGCCCCAGCATTTT.

This clone has only one observation. The chain employs TRBV2 and TRBJ2-1; weak D call: TRBD1 (6 bases). The germline V and J ends were trimmed by 4 bases and 12 bases, with 28 bases remaining between them. This CDR3 region has 17 residues. Germline CDR1 is SNHLY and CDR2 is FYNNEI. The CDR3 region has the DNA TGTGCCAGCAGTGGGGGGTTGACAGGCCTAGCTCCGGGTGCGCAGTTCTTC. Translated, it gives CASSGGLTGLAPGAQFF.

Remarks on this clone: Different DNA sequences within this sample yield the same CDR3. The chain carries TRBV18 and TRBJ2-5, with a tentative D call TRBD2 (5 bases). The CDR3 totals 13 residues. V gave up 1 base and J gave up 5 bases, with 8 bases separating them. Germline loops: CDR1 KGHSH, CDR2 LQKENI. Here the CDR3 reads CASSPLGGETQYF. CDR3 in DNA: TGTGCCAGCTCACCACTTGGCGGGGAGACCCAGTACTTC.

V gene TRBV5-6 combines with J gene TRBJ2-4, with 9 bases matching TRBD2. Per germline, CDR1 SGHDT and CDR2 YYEEEE. V gave up 0 bases and J gave up 4 bases; unmatched junction bases: 5. The CDR3 loop spans 16 amino acids. CDR3 coding DNA: TGTGCCAGCAGCTTGGCCCTCCTAGCGGGGAAAAACATTCAGTACTTC. Protein sequence: CASSLALLAGKNIQYF. Looking up the rest from reference TRBV5-6 and TRBJ2-4 gives the full variable domain: DAGVTQSPTHLIKTRGQQVTLRCSPKSGHDTVSWYQQALGQGPQFIFQYYEEEERQRGNFPDRFSGHQFPNYSSELNVNALLLGDSALYLCASSLALLAGKNIQYFGAGTRLSVL.

This sequence joins TRBV11-3 and TRBJ2-7; TRBD1 might be the D (5 bases). The V gene's germline CDR1 is SGHNT and CDR2 YENEEA. V was trimmed by 5 bases and J by 1 base, leaving 9 bases between them. The CDR3 runs to 13 residues. The CDR3 sequence: CASSRRQSYEQYV. The CDR3 nucleotides read TGTGCCAGCAGCAGACGACAGTCCTACGAGCAGTACGTC.

This clone appeared once. The chain joins TRBV30 to TRBJ2-2; 8 bases align to TRBD1. The CDR3 extends over 16 amino acids. V dropped 4 bases and J dropped 1; count of bases not matched to a gene: 8. In germline, CDR1 is GTSNPN, CDR2 SVGIG (reference sequence). The CDR3 protein is CAWKNLGTGNTGELFF. The CDR3 DNA sequence: TGTGCCTGGAAGAATTTGGGGACAGGGAACACCGGGGAGCTGTTTTTT.

The chain carries TRBV13 and TRBJ1-6; D is unresolved. The CDR3 consists of 14 residues. Germline V CDR1 and CDR2: PRHDT, FYEKMQ (reference sequence). Trimming shortened V by 4 bases and J by 6 bases, and 10 bases separated the two germline ends. CDR3 coding DNA: TGTGCCAGCAGCTCAAGGGCGGGTAATTCACCCCTCCACTTT. This codes for CASSSRAGNSPLHF.

The chain couples TRBV25-1 to TRBJ2-5, with D maybe TRBD2 (7 bases). The germline V and J ends were trimmed by 6 bases and 2 bases, with 16 bases remaining between them. Germline V gives CDR1 MGHDK, CDR2 SYGVNS. CDR3 length: 15 amino acids. CDR3 amino acids: CASSSLGGEQETQYF. CDR3 nucleotide sequence: TGTGCCAGCAGCTCACTAGGGGGGGAGCAAGAGACCCAGTACTTC. The complete variable domain, with remaining parts taken from reference TRBV25-1 and TRBJ2-5, reads EADIYQTPRYLVIGTGKKITLECSQTMGHDKMYWYQQDPGMELHLIHYSYGVNSTEKGDLSSESTVSRIRTEHFPLTLESARPSHTSQYLCASSSLGGEQETQYFGPGTRLLVL.

The chain carries TRBV4-1 and TRBJ2-1; D remains unclear. The V gene's germline CDR1 is MGHRA and CDR2 YSYEKL. V gave up 4 bases and J gave up 0 bases, with 13 bases separating them. CDR3 length: 16 residues. The CDR3 sequence is CASSRETPSSYNEQFF. DNA of the CDR3: TGCGCCAGCAGCCGAGAGACACCGAGCTCCTACAATGAGCAGTTCTTC.

This clone was seen only once. The rearrangement uses TRBV7-6 and TRBJ1-4, with TRBD1 as a possible D gene (6 bases). V dropped 3 bases and J dropped 0 bases, with 8 bases sitting between them. Germline values: CDR1 SGHVS, CDR2 FNYEAQ. This CDR3 has 15 amino acids. For the CDR3, the DNA is TGTGCCAGCAGCTTTACAGGGTCAACTAATGAAAAACTGTTTTTT. This codes for CASSFTGSTNEKLFF.

The CDR3 DNA is TGTGCCAGCAGCTTTGGCGGGGAGACCCAGTACTTC. This codes for CASSFGGETQYF. This chain uses TRBV7-9 with TRBJ2-5; maybe TRBD2 (5 bases). The length of the CDR3 is 12 residues. The germline CDR1 and CDR2 sequences are SEHNR and FQNEAQ (reference sequence). Trimming took off 3 bases at V and 5 bases at J, with 7 bases between the two ends.

The gene calls are TRBV29-1 and TRBJ1-1; D might be TRBD1 (5 bases). The germline V gene encodes CDR1 SQVTM and CDR2 ANQGSEA. Trimming pared 7 bases from V and 3 bases from J, leaving 21 bases between. The CDR3 is 15 amino acids. This chain's CDR3 is CSGTGRGNSYTEAFF. In nucleotides, the CDR3 is TGCAGCGGAACGGGGAGGGGAAACTCGTACACTGAAGCTTTCTTT.

This chain connects TRBV14 to TRBJ2-7; tentative D call: TRBD1 (5 bases). This CDR3 has 14 amino acids. V lost 2 bases and J lost 12, with 20 bases in between. Germline V gene data show CDR1 as SGHDN and CDR2 as FVKESK. The CDR3: CASSQLLGRQYLYF. Here the CDR3 DNA reads TGTGCCAGCAGCCAACTCCTAGGGCGACAGTATCTGTACTTC.

The rearrangement uses TRBV15 and TRBJ2-1; D remains unclear. This CDR3 comprises 15 residues. Trimming cost V 3 bases and J 1 base, with 10 bases left between them. The germline gives CDR1 LNHNV, CDR2 YYDKDF (reference sequence). In nucleotides, the CDR3 is TGTGCCACCAGCAGTGCCCCTTGGTCCTACAATGAGCAGTTCTTC. Its translation is CATSSAPWSYNEQFF.

The chain links TRBV28 to TRBJ1-2; perhaps TRBD1 as D (6 bases). The CDR3 runs to 14 residues. In germline, CDR1 is MDHEN, CDR2 SYDVKM. V was cut by 3 bases and J by 4 bases, with 12 bases left in between. As DNA, the CDR3 is TGTGCCAGCAGTTTCCGCCGGGACACCTATGGCTACACCTTC. It yields the protein CASSFRRDTYGYTF.

J is TRBJ2-5 and V is TRBV18; no definite D call. Trimming removed 2 bases at V and 5 bases at J, with 9 bases between. The CDR3 totals 13 residues. Germline CDR1 KGHSH, CDR2 LQKENI. As DNA, the CDR3 is TGTGCCAGCTCACCAGGGGTCGCGGAGACCCAGTACTTC. The encoded protein is CASSPGVAETQYF.

In its sample, this clone was seen once. V usage is TRBV18 and J usage is TRBJ1-1, with D maybe TRBD1 (5 bases). The CDR3 loop spans 15 amino acids. Germline V gene lookup returns CDR1 KGHSH and CDR2 LQKENI. V shed 3 bases and J shed 3 bases, with 14 bases lying between them. CDR3 region: CASSPKRGAYTEAFF. CDR3 nucleotide sequence: TGTGCCAGCTCACCGAAGAGGGGCGCGTACACTGAAGCTTTCTTT. The whole variable domain, remainder taken from reference TRBV18 and TRBJ1-1, is NAGVMQNPRHLVRRRGQEARLRCSPMKGHSHVYWYRQLPEEGLKFMVYLQKENIIDESGMPKERFSAEFPKEGPSILRIQQVVRGDSAAYFCASSPKRGAYTEAFFGQGTRLTVV.

This chain connects TRBV10-3 to TRBJ2-3; TRBD1 might be the D (5 bases). Between the trimmed V and J ends, which lost 4 bases and 6 bases, there was a span of 17 bases. The CDR3 covers 15 residues. The germline gives CDR1 ENHRY, CDR2 SYGVKD. CDR3 DNA: TGTGCCATCAGTGTATCGGGTCCTAGGGGTGATACGCAGTATTTT. It specifies CAISVSGPRGDTQYF.

The rearrangement links TRBV7-2 to TRBJ2-7; 7 positions agree with TRBD1. The CDR3 consists of 14 residues. Germline trimming cut 1 base from V and 5 bases from J; bases unmatched to any gene: 5. CDR1 is SGHTA, CDR2 FQGNSA, per germline. CDR3 DNA sequence: TGTGCCAGCAGCTTAGAGACAGGGCGGAACGAGCAGTACTTC. Amino acids: CASSLETGRNEQYF. The full variable domain, its missing parts supplied by reference TRBV7-2 and TRBJ2-7, is GAGVSQSPSNKVTEKGKDVELRCDPISGHTALYWYRQSLGQGLEFLIYFQGNSAPDKSGLPSDRFSAERTGGSVSTLTIQRTQQEDSAVYLCASSLETGRNEQYFGPGTRLTVT.